The rows below give T cell receptor beta chains drawn from one sample of a study of OX40 agonist ivuxolimab in advanced cancers. TCRdb keeps only in-frame clones here, not all; method: immunoSEQ multiplex PCR. This table has tens of thousands of clones, approximately 85% appearing once. The starting material was CD4+ or CD8+ T cells sorted from blood, obtained in a trial of the OX40 agonist ivuxolimab. Every receptor here comes from an adult with an advanced solid tumor such as melanoma, head and neck, liver or kidney cancer. CDR3s include the opening cysteine and the closing phenylalanine or tryptophan. The D gene is left open where the match is weak. Clone size is not always given. Where it is, it says once, few, many or a class for expanded clones.

j_gene,d_gene,v_gene,abundance,CDR3nt,CDR3aa
TRBJ2-7,TRBD2,TRBV18,.,TGTGCCAGCTCACCCGCAAAGGGAGGGTCCTACGAGCAGTACTTC,CASSPAKGGSYEQYF
TRBJ2-2,.,TRBV2,.,TGTGCCAGCAGTGAACTGGCGAACACCGGGGAGCTGTTTTTT,CASSELANTGELFF
TRBJ1-1,TRBD1,TRBV15,once,TGTGCCACCAGCAGAGGACAGGGAAGCACTGAAGCTTTCTTT,CATSRGQGSTEAFF
TRBJ2-7,TRBD1,TRBV29-1,.,TGCAGCGCATCAACGACAGGGGCCGACGAGCAGTACTTC,CSASTTGADEQYF
TRBJ2-7,.,TRBV5-1,.,TGCGCCAGCAGCTTGGCGGCCACCTACGAGCAGTACTTC,CASSLAATYEQYF
TRBJ2-7,.,TRBV10-3,few,TGTGCCATCATCCGAGGGACGGGAGAGCAGTACTTC,CAIIRGTGEQYF
TRBJ2-1,TRBD2,TRBV5-1,.,TGCGCCAGCGACCCCACCGGGACTAGCGGGTACAATGAGCAGTTCTTC,CASDPTGTSGYNEQFF
TRBJ1-2,.,TRBV28,.,TGTGCCAGCAGTTTATTCCGGGGAATATATGGCTACACCTTC,CASSLFRGIYGYTF
TRBJ2-7,.,TRBV7-6,once,TGTGCCAGCAGCACCCCGAGGGGGGACTCCTACGAGCAGTACTTC,CASSTPRGDSYEQYF
TRBJ2-3,.,TRBV5-8,.,TGTGCCAGCAGCCGCCTTAGAGTTAGCACAGATACGCAGTATTTT,CASSRLRVSTDTQYF
TRBJ2-6,TRBD2,TRBV5-4,.,TGTGCCAGCAGCTCGGGACTAGCGGGTTACTCTGGGGCCAACGTCCTGACTTTC,CASSSGLAGYSGANVLTF
TRBJ1-4,TRBD1,TRBV7-2,.,TGTGCCAGCACCACAGGGGTTTCGATTGGAAAACTGTTTTTT,CASTTGVSIGKLFF
TRBJ2-1,.,TRBV5-4,.,TGTGCCAGCAGCTTGGCTCCTTCCTCCTACAATGAGCAGTTCTTC,CASSLAPSSYNEQFF
TRBJ2-7,TRBD1,TRBV18,.,TGTGCCAGCTCACGGACAGGGTTTCCCTACGAGCAGTACTTC,CASSRTGFPYEQYF
TRBJ2-3,TRBD2,TRBV6-5,.,TGTGCCAGCAGTTACCCGGCGGGAGGGGCCGGGCCGCAGTATTTT,CASSYPAGGAGPQYF
TRBJ2-3,TRBD2,TRBV4-1,.,TGCGCCAGCAGCCAAGGGACTAGCGGGCGCGCGGATACGCAGTATTTT,CASSQGTSGRADTQYF
TRBJ1-1,.,TRBV5-6,once,TGTGCCAGCAGCTTGGGGGGGAGCACTGAAGCTTTCTTT,CASSLGGSTEAFF
TRBJ1-4,.,TRBV7-9,.,TGTGCCAGCAGCTTAGTTCCGAACCCCACGGGCACGCTGTTTTTT,CASSLVPNPTGTLFF
TRBJ2-3,.,TRBV12-5,.,TGTGCTAGTGGTTTGGGGCCAGGGGACACAGATACGCAGTATTTT,CASGLGPGDTDTQYF
TRBJ1-1,.,TRBV4-1,.,TGCGCCAGCAGCCAAGATTGGACTGCAGAAGCTTTCTTT,CASSQDWTAEAFF
TRBJ2-3,TRBD1,TRBV2,.,TGTGCCAGCAGAGACAGACAGGGTTGGGCGCGTAGGGATACGCAGTATTTT,CASRDRQGWARRDTQYF
TRBJ2-1,.,TRBV25-1,.,TGTGCCAGCAGTGAATGGGAGAACAATGAGCAGTTCTTC,CASSEWENNEQFF
TRBJ2-3,.,TRBV6-4,.,TGTGCCAGCAGTGTCGAGGGGCTGCTAGATACGCAGTATTTT,CASSVEGLLDTQYF
TRBJ2-7,TRBD2,TRBV4-1,.,TGCGCCAGCAGCCAAGGGGGACTAGCGGGCCTGTACGAGCAGTACTTC,CASSQGGLAGLYEQYF
TRBJ1-3,TRBD1,TRBV5-6,.,TGTGCCAGCAGGAGGGGAGGGGGCCGTTACTCTGGAAACACCATATATTTT,CASRRGGGRYSGNTIYF
TRBJ2-1,TRBD2,TRBV7-6,.,TGTGCCAGCAGCTTTCGACTAGCGGGATCCTACAATGAGCAGTTCTTC,CASSFRLAGSYNEQFF
TRBJ2-7,.,TRBV6-1,.,TGTGCCAGCATTCTGCAGGGCCAATCCCCCGAGCAGTACTTC,CASILQGQSPEQYF
TRBJ2-1,.,TRBV7-2,.,TGTGCCAGCAGCTCGTTAGGGTCCGAGCAGTTCTTC,CASSSLGSEQFF
TRBJ1-6,.,TRBV27,.,TGTGCCAGCAGTTTGCCGTACGGACTGAATTCACCCCTCCACTTT,CASSLPYGLNSPLHF
TRBJ1-2,.,TRBV29-1,.,TGCAGCGTTGGAAAAGGGCAAAACTATGGCTACACCTTC,CSVGKGQNYGYTF
TRBJ1-1,.,TRBV18,.,TGTGCCAGCTCACCACGAGTCGACACTGAAGCTTTCTTT,CASSPRVDTEAFF
TRBJ1-3,.,TRBV28,.,TGTGCCAGCAGTACCCTTCTTGGAACCTCGCACACCATATATTTT,CASSTLLGTSHTIYF
TRBJ2-3,TRBD2,TRBV2,.,TGTGCCAGCAGTGAGACCCGGGGGGTCACAGATACGCAGTATTTT,CASSETRGVTDTQYF
TRBJ2-7,.,TRBV7-2,.,TGTGCCAGCAGCCGGAGCTCCCACGAGCAGTACTTC,CASSRSSHEQYF
TRBJ2-1,TRBD2,TRBV5-1,few,TGCGCCAGCAGCTTGGTATCTGGCGGGAGGGAGAATGAGCAGTTCTTC,CASSLVSGGRENEQFF
TRBJ2-1,.,TRBV5-4,.,TGTGCCAGCAGCTTTCCGACAGGTAACAATGAGCAGTTCTTC,CASSFPTGNNEQFF
TRBJ2-7,TRBD1,TRBV25-1,.,TGTGCCAGCAGCCAATCCGGGACAGGGGGCCACGAGCAGTACTTC,CASSQSGTGGHEQYF
TRBJ1-2,TRBD1,TRBV10-3,few,TGTGCCATCAGTGAGTCAAGGGACAGGCTTTTAAACTGGTATGGCTACACCTTC,CAISESRDRLLNWYGYTF
TRBJ2-3,TRBD1,TRBV2,.,TGTGCCAGCAGTCAGGACAGGGGCCACACAGATACGCAGTATTTT,CASSQDRGHTDTQYF
TRBJ2-1,.,TRBV7-9,once,TGTGCCAGCAGCCACGGGGCCTACAATGAGCAGTTCTTC,CASSHGAYNEQFF
TRBJ2-1,TRBD1,TRBV19,.,TGTGCCAGTAGTTTCCGACAGGGCAGCTCCTACAATGAGCAGTTCTTC,CASSFRQGSSYNEQFF
TRBJ2-7,TRBD2,TRBV28,.,TGTGCCAGCAAACCCGGACTAGCTGGTGGGGAGCAGTACTTC,CASKPGLAGGEQYF
TRBJ2-7,.,TRBV19,.,TGTGCCAGTAGTATCCGGGAGATAAACTACGAGCAGTACTTC,CASSIREINYEQYF
TRBJ2-7,.,TRBV5-1,.,TGCGCCAGCAGCTTGGATGGGCGATACACCTACGAGCAGTACTTC,CASSLDGRYTYEQYF
TRBJ2-5,TRBD1,TRBV19,.,TGTGCCAGTAGTAAACAACCGGGACAGGGGGGGGAGACCCAGTACTTC,CASSKQPGQGGETQYF
TRBJ2-7,.,TRBV4-1,once,TGCGCCAGCAGCCAACAGGCGGGAACCTACGAGCAGTACTTC,CASSQQAGTYEQYF
TRBJ2-5,.,TRBV7-6,.,TGTGCCAGCAGCACAGGGTCCCAAGAGACCCAGTACTTC,CASSTGSQETQYF
TRBJ1-2,TRBD1,TRBV6-1,many,TGTGCCAGCAGTCCCGGGACAGGGTCCTGGGGCTACACCTTC,CASSPGTGSWGYTF
TRBJ2-2,TRBD2,TRBV28,once,TGTGCCAGCAGTTTATCGGGACTAGCGGCCGGGGAGCTGTTTTTT,CASSLSGLAAGELFF
TRBJ2-7,.,TRBV7-9,.,TGTGCCAGCAGCCCGGGACAAAGCTCCTACGAGCAGTACTTC,CASSPGQSSYEQYF
TRBJ2-5,TRBD2,TRBV19,few,TGTGCCAGTAGTAGTCCCGCGGGAGGCCAAGAGACCCAGTACTTC,CASSSPAGGQETQYF
TRBJ1-2,.,TRBV2,few,TGTGCCAGCAGGGGCGCGGAATTTAACTATGGCTACACCTTC,CASRGAEFNYGYTF
TRBJ1-2,.,TRBV6-5,.,TGTGCCAGCAGTTTTGCAGGGGACTATGGCTACACCTTC,CASSFAGDYGYTF